Below are 11 T cell receptor beta chains sequenced from a single sample in a study of blood T cell repertoires in COVID-19. The method was immunoSEQ multiplex PCR; TCRdb's version includes in-frame clones alone and lacks a portion of them. This table has approximately 200,000 clones, about 83% appearing once. Sequencing was done on a sample of peripheral blood. All receptors derive from a person aged 65 to 85 with COVID-19, enrolled during active disease.

The chain links TRBV5-1 to TRBJ1-6; D gene ambiguous. V lost 4 bases and J 5 bases, leaving 22 bases between the germline ends. The CDR3 loop spans 18 amino acids. Germline V gives CDR1 SGHRS, CDR2 YFSETQ. CDR3 loop: CASSPTSNLGINNSPLHF. CDR3 in DNA: TGCGCCAGCAGCCCCACCTCCAACCTCGGGATCAATAATTCACCCCTCCACTTT.

The V gene is TRBV3-1 (or the pseudogene TRBV3-2), the J gene TRBJ2-3; perhaps TRBD1 as D (5 bases). The germline gives CDR1 LGHDT, CDR2 YNNKEL (reference sequence). The length of the CDR3 is 17 residues. Trimming removed 0 bases at V and 4 bases at J, with 17 bases between. The CDR3 coding sequence is TGTGCCAGCAGCCAAGATATAGAAAGGGGTAGGGCAGATACGCAGTATTTT. Amino acid sequence: CASSQDIERGRADTQYF.

This clone appeared a few times. The chain carries TRBV5-4 and TRBJ2-3; 8 nucleotides line up with TRBD2. The germline CDR1 and CDR2 sequences are SGHNT and YYREEE (reference sequence). V gave up 3 bases and J gave up 1 base; unmatched junction bases: 1. The length of the CDR3 is 14 residues. CDR3 DNA sequence: TGTGCCAGCAGCTCCGGGGGGGGCACAGATACGCAGTATTTT. It encodes CASSSGGGTDTQYF.

This sequence joins TRBV15 and TRBJ2-1, with 9 bases fitting TRBD1. V shed 0 bases and J 7 bases; nucleotides not matched to a gene: 10. This CDR3 has 17 residues. The V gene's germline CDR1 is LNHNV and CDR2 YYDKDF (reference sequence). CDR3 in amino acids: CATSRDLPGTGTNEQFF. The CDR3 region has the DNA TGTGCCACCAGCAGAGATTTGCCCGGGACAGGGACTAATGAGCAGTTCTTC.

The V gene is TRBV5-1, the J gene TRBJ1-5; 11 nucleotides align to TRBD1. V shed 2 bases and J 6 bases; nucleotides not matched to a gene: 7. Germline V gene data show CDR1 as SGHRS and CDR2 as YFSETQ. The CDR3 consists of 16 residues. Here the CDR3 reads CASSLNGQGAGQPQHF. CDR3 in DNA: TGCGCCAGCAGCTTAAACGGACAGGGGGCAGGTCAGCCCCAGCATTTT.

In regard to this clone: Within the sample, other DNA sequences also encode this same CDR3. The chain combines TRBV5-1 with TRBJ2-1; D is perhaps TRBD1 (5 bases). Per the germline V gene, CDR1 is SGHRS and CDR2 is YFSETQ. V dropped 0 bases and J dropped 7 bases, with 8 bases sitting between them. The CDR3 is 13 residues long. CDR3 DNA sequence: TGCGCCAGCAGCTTGGCAGGGTCAAATGAGCAGTTCTTC. It specifies CASSLAGSNEQFF.

This clone was found a few times. DNA for the CDR3: TGTGCCAGCAAGGGAGGCGGCACAGATACGCAGTATTTT. This gives the protein CASKGGGTDTQYF. The chain uses TRBV12-3 or TRBV12-4 and TRBJ2-3; a weak D match, TRBD2 (6 bases). The CDR3 runs to 13 residues. V lost 7 bases, J lost 1 base, and 9 bases lay in between.

This sequence joins TRBV28 and TRBJ2-7; tentatively, D is TRBD2 (5 bases). CDR1 MDHEN and CDR2 SYDVKM come from the germline V gene. Trimming shortened V by 6 bases and J by 3 bases, and 12 bases separated the two germline ends. The CDR3 extends over 13 amino acids. The DNA for the CDR3 is TGTGCCAGCAGGAATCGGGATCACTACGAGCAGTACTTC. Protein sequence: CASRNRDHYEQYF.

The J gene is TRBJ1-6, the V gene TRBV5-1, with 7 nucleotides matching TRBD1. This CDR3 is 16 amino acids long. Trimming at V came to 2 bases and at J to 6 bases, leaving 8 bases not matched to a gene. CDR1 and CDR2 (germline): SGHRS, YFSETQ. This CDR3 reads CASSFRMNRGNSPLHF. The CDR3 DNA sequence: TGCGCCAGCAGCTTTCGAATGAACAGGGGTAATTCACCCCTCCACTTT.

This clone was counted once. The chain recombines TRBV5-5 with TRBJ1-1; D not certain. CDR3 size: 15 residues. Per the germline V gene, CDR1 is SGHKS and CDR2 is YYEKEE (reference sequence). V dropped 6 bases and J dropped 0 bases, with 15 bases sitting between them. CDR3 in amino acids: CASIQLALMNTEAFF. In DNA, the CDR3 is TGTGCCAGCATCCAACTAGCCCTCATGAACACTGAAGCTTTCTTT.

The V gene is TRBV5-1, the J gene TRBJ2-3; 10 bases match TRBD2. The CDR3 is 14 residues long. The germline V gene encodes CDR1 SGHRS and CDR2 YFSETQ. The V segment lost 9 bases and the J segment 4 bases; nucleotides outside the gene matches: 8. The CDR3 nucleotides are TGCGCCACTTCTAGCGGGAGCCCGGCAGATACGCAGTATTTT. Its translation: CATSSGSPADTQYF.